This T cell receptor (beta chain) originates from a study of T cell responses to AZD1222 COVID-19 vaccine. Overall study results and limits: Elevations in Spike-specific TCR breadth and depth followed administration of two AZD1222 doses. Repertoire sampling happened only post peak T cell response. It was only a handful of AZD1222 recipients who were seropositive at baseline.

Profiled with immunoSEQ multiplex PCR; TCRdb holds only in-frame clones, not every one. In the table there are some 100,000 clones, about nine tenths of which are singletons. The CDR3 totals 15 residues. Trimming removed 1 base from V and 5 bases from J, with 14 bases in between. The germline V gene has CDR1 SGHRS and CDR2 YFSETQ. On this clone: The antigen is undetermined.

V usage is TRBV5-1 and J usage is TRBJ2-3; D perhaps matches TRBD2 (6 bases). This sequence originates from an adult in good health. Sequences were derived from peripheral blood, sampled on day 0 of AZD1222 vaccination. The CDR3 DNA is TGCGCCAGCAGCTTGCTGGGACTCGAGAGAGATACGCAGTATTTT. This encodes CASSLLGLERDTQYF.